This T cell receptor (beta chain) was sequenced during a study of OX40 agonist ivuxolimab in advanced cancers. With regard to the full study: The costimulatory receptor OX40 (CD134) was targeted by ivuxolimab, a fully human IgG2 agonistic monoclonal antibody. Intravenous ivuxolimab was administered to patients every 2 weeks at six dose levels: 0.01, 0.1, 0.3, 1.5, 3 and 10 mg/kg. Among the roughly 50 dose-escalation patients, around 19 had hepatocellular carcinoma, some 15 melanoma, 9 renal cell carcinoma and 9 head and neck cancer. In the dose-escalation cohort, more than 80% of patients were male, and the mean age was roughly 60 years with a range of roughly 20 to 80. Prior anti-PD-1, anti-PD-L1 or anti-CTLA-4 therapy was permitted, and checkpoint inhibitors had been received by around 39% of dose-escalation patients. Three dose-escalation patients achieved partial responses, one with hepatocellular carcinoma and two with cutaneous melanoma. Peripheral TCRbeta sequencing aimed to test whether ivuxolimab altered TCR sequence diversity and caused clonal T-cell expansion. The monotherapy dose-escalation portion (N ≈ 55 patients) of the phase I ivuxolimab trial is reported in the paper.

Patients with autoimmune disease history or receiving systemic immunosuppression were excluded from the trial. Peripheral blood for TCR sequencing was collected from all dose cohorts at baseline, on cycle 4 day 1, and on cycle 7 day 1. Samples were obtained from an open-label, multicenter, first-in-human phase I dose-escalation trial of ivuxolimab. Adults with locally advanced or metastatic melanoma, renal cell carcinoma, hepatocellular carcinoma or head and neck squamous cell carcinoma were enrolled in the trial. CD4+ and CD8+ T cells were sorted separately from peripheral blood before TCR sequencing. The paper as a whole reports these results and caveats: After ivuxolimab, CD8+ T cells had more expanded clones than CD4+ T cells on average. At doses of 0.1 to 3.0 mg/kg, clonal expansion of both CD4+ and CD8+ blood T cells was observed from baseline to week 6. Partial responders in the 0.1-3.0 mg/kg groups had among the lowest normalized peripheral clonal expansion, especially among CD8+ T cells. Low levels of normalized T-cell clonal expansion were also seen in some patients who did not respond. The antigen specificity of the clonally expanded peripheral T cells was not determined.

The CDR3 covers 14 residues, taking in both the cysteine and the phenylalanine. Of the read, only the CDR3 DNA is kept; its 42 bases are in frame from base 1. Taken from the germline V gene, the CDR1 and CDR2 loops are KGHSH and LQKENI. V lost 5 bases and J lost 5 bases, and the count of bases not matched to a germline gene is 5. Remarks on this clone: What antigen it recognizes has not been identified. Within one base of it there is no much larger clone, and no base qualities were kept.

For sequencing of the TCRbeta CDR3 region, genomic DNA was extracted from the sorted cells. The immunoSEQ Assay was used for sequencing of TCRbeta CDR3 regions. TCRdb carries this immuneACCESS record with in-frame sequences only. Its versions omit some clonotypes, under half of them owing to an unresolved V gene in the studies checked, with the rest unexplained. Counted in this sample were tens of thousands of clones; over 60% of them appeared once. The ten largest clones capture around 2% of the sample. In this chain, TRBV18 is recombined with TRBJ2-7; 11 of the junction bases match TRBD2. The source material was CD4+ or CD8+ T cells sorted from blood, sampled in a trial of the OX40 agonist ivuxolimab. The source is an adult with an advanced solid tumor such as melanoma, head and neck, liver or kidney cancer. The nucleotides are TGTGCCAGCTCAACTAGCGGGAGTAGCGACGAGCAGTACTTC. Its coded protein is CASSTSGSSDEQYF.